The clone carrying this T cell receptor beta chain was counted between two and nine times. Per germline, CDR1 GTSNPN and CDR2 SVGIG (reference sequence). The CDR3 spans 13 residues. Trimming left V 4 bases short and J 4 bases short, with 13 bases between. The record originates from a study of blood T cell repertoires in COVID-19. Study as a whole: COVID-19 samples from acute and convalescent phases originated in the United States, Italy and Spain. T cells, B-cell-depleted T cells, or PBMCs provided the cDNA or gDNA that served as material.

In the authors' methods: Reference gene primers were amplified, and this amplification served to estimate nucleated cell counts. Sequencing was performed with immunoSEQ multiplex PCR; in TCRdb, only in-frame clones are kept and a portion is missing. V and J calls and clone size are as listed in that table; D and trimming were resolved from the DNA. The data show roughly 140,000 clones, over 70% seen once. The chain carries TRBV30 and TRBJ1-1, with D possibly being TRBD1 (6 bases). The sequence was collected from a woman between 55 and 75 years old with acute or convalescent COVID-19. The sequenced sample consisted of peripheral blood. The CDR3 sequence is CAWTRGGVTEAFF. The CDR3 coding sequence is TGTGCCTGGACACGAGGGGGTGTCACTGAAGCTTTCTTT.